This is a list of T cell receptor beta chains from one sample in a study of T cells after yellow fever vaccination. TCRdb re-called the 5' RACE reads through MiXCR, storing one row per CDR3 protein. The sample lists about 260,000 distinct CDR3 sequences; 10% to 15% were seen once. The sequencing here drew on CD4+ T cells sorted from PBMCs, taken 45 days after the yellow fever booster vaccination. The receptor set was obtained from a man aged 25-45 years who received the YFV17D yellow fever vaccine. The CDR3 runs from the conserved cysteine through the conserved F or W. Fields, in order: J gene, clone size, V gene, D gene, CDR3 DNA, CDR3 protein. The D gene is left open where the match is weak. Clone size is not always given. Where it is, it says once, few, many or a class for expanded clones.

TRBJ2-7	.	TRBV5-1	TRBD2	TGCTCCAGCAGCTTGGGTGAAGTAGCGGGAGCCTACGAGCAGTACTTC	CSSSLGEVAGAYEQYF
TRBJ2-3	few	TRBV9	TRBD2	TGTGCCAGCAGCGTAGGGTGGCGGGAGGATACGCAGTATTTT	CASSVGWREDTQYF
TRBJ2-5	few	TRBV7-2	TRBD2	TGTGCCAGCAGCAAGACTAGCGGGAGCATCGGGACCCAGTACTTC	CASSKTSGSIGTQYF
TRBJ2-7	few	TRBV7-2	.	TGTGCCAGCAGCACTCTGGCGGAGGCCCTTGTCGAGCAGTACTTC	CASSTLAEALVEQYF
TRBJ2-1	few	TRBV7-2	.	TGTGCCAGCAGCTTACGGGGCTCGACATCCGAGCAGTTCTTC	CASSLRGSTSEQFF
TRBJ2-1	.	TRBV29-1	TRBD2	TGCAGCGCTGAGCCGCTAGCGGGAGGAAACAATGAGCAGTTCTTC	CSAEPLAGGNNEQFF
TRBJ2-1	.	TRBV20-1	.	TGCAGTGCTAGAGCTTCTAGCTCCTACAATGAGCAGTTCTTC	CSARASSSYNEQFF
TRBJ2-2	few	TRBV7-2	.	TGTGCCAGCAGCTTTGAGAACACCGGGGAGCTGTTTTTT	CASSFENTGELFF
TRBJ2-5	few	TRBV2	.	TGTGCCAGCAGTCCAGGGCCTTCCGCGACCCAGTACTTC	CASSPGPSATQYF
TRBJ2-5	.	TRBV2	.	TGTGCCAGCAGTGAAGCGGAAACAGGGCAAGAGACCCAGTACTTC	CASSEAETGQETQYF
TRBJ2-1	few	TRBV28	.	TGTGCCAGCAGAATAGGGGGGAGTTATTCCTACAATGAGCAGTTCTTC	CASRIGGSYSYNEQFF
TRBJ1-5	many	TRBV7-8	TRBD1	TGTGCCAGCAGCGCCCGGGACAGGGCCGATCAGCCCCAGCATTTT	CASSARDRADQPQHF
TRBJ1-6	.	TRBV30	.	TGTGCCTGGAGTGTAGGTCTGACCCTCCACTTT	CAWSVGLTLHF
TRBJ2-1	.	TRBV11-2	.	TGTGCCAGCAGCTTATGGGTTGGGCGGGCCTACTCCTACAATGAGCAGTTCTTC	CASSLWVGRAYSYNEQFF
TRBJ2-5	few	TRBV29-1	.	TGCAGCGCCACTAAGGGCGGGACCCAGTACTTC	CSATKGGTQYF
TRBJ2-5	few	TRBV18	.	TGTGCCAGCTCACCACCGGGTATATCGGAAGAGACCCAGTACTTC	CASSPPGISEETQYF
TRBJ2-3	many	TRBV29-1	.	TGCAGCGTTGCTCGGGACGTGGATACGCAGTATTTT	CSVARDVDTQYF
TRBJ1-2	.	TRBV4-2	.	TGTGCCAGCAGCCAAGGGACCTATGGCTACACCTTC	CASSQGTYGYTF
TRBJ2-3	.	TRBV5-1	.	TGCGCCAGCAGCTTGCGGGTAGCGACAGATACGCAGTATTTT	CASSLRVATDTQYF
TRBJ1-3	few	TRBV7-9	TRBD1	TGTGCCAGCAGCGCTAGAGAGGGGGCTAACTCTGGAAACACCATATATTTT	CASSAREGANSGNTIYF
TRBJ2-7	.	TRBV28	.	TGTGCCAGCAGCCTGCCCCCCCGGACGGCCAGCTCCTACGAGCAGTACTTC	CASSLPPRTASSYEQYF
TRBJ1-1	few	TRBV12-3/TRBV12-4	.	TGTGCCAGCAACTACCTACCCGGGGACACTGAAGCTTTCTTT	CASNYLPGDTEAFF